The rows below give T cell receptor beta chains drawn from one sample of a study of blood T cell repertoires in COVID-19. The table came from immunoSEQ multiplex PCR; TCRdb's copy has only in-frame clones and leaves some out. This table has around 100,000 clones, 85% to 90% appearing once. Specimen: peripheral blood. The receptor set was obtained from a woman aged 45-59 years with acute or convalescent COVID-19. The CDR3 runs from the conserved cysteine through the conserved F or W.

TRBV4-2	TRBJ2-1	CASSQDLQGASGEQFF
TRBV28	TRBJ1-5	CASSFFGTPDQPQHF
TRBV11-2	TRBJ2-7	CASSPGTGGLNSYEQYF
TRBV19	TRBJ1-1	CASSNPAEAFF
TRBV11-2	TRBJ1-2	CASSPIGGGYTF
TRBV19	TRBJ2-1	CASSMRDRGVKEQFF
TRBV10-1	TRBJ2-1	CASSESRQGAKLEQFF
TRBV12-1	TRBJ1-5	CASSSGTGTLYSNQPQHF
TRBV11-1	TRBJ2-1	CASARAYNEQFF
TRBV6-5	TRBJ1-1	CASRPGTVGEAFF
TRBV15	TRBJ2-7	CATAGGQGYEQYF
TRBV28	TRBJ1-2	CASSFGPGALTGYTF
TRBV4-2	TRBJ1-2	CASSLYREINYGYTF
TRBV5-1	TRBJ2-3	CASSLVYRLAGGNYTQYF
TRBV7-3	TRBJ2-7	CASSLYGTGNYEQYF
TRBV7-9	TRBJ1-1	CASSLVHRGAPNTEAFF
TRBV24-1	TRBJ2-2	CATSPPTGELFF